Listed here is a single TCR beta chain. The junction had 8 bases not matched to a gene; V was cut back by 6 bases and J by 5 bases. CDR1 is MNHEY and CDR2 is SVGEGT in the germline V gene. The CDR3 extends over 17 amino acids. Sequenced by immunoSEQ multiplex PCR; TCRdb stores in-frame clones only, minus some. The sample comprises approximately 190,000 clones, 70% to 90% of which are singletons, and about 6.8% rests with the top ten. The source of the sample is a study of blood T cell repertoires in COVID-19. About the study: Researchers got acute and convalescent COVID-19 samples from the United States, Italy and Spain.

The TCR was taken from a woman in her thirties or forties who had recovered from COVID-19. Sequenced: peripheral blood. This chain joins TRBV6-2 or TRBV6-3 and TRBJ2-1, with 15 bases that match TRBD2. DNA of the CDR3: TGTGCCAGCAGCCCATGGGGACTAGCGGGAGGAAACAATGAGCAGTTCTTC. Translation gives CASSPWGLAGGNNEQFF.